Below are 31 T cell receptor beta chains sequenced from a single sample in a study of Graves' ophthalmopathy and Graves' hyperthyroidism. RNA transcripts served as template for amplifying TCR beta CDR3 sequences. An initial RT-PCR round employing HTBI primers preceded a second-round multiplex PCR. MiXCR, applied by TCRdb to the multiplex PCR reads, yields one record per CDR3 protein. The sample consists of roughly 400,000 distinct CDR3 sequences, about a sixth of them appearing once. The sequencing sample was made of peripheral blood. These TCRs come from an adult woman with stable Graves' hyperthyroidism.

This clonotype was detected ten times or more. The chain recombines TRBV2 with TRBJ1-1; 7 bases align to TRBD1. CDR1 SNHLY and CDR2 FYNNEI come from the germline V gene. V lost 8 bases, J lost 4 bases, and 10 bases stayed unmatched. The CDR3 sequence is 14 residues long. Written as DNA, the CDR3 is TGTGCCAGCTCGGGACAGTTGGGCGGCACTGAAGCTTTCTTT. Amino acids: CASSGQLGGTEAFF.

This clonotype was counted many times. The rearrangement uses TRBV28 and TRBJ1-6; D might be TRBD1 (6 bases). This CDR3 has 14 residues. Germline CDR1 is MDHEN and CDR2 is SYDVKM. V was clipped by 8 bases and J by 7 bases, with 15 bases between them. The CDR3 region is CASQDVRGNSPLHF. The CDR3 region has the DNA TGTGCCAGCCAAGACGTAAGGGGGAATTCACCCCTCCACTTT.

This clonotype was seen more than once but under ten times. This chain uses TRBV4-3 with TRBJ2-2; TRBD2 matches 11 bases. CDR3 length equals 15 residues. Germline V gene lookup returns CDR1 LGHNA and CDR2 YSLEER. J was trimmed by 8 bases and V by 0 bases; bases with no gene match: 2. DNA for the CDR3: TGCGCCAGCAGCCAAGATACTAGCGGGAGAGGGGAGCTGTTTTTT. This translates into CASSQDTSGRGELFF.

This clonotype was seen many times. The chain carries TRBV12-3 or TRBV12-4 and TRBJ1-2; the match to TRBD1 covers 7 bases. The V gene end was trimmed by 5 bases and the J gene end by 8 bases; junction bases not matched to a gene: 11. The CDR3 is made up of 14 amino acids. In nucleotides, the CDR3 is TGTGCCAGCAGTCCGACCGACAGGGTCGGGGGCTACACCTTC. Its protein is CASSPTDRVGGYTF.

This clonotype appeared many times. The chain combines TRBV12-5 with TRBJ2-7; a weak D match, TRBD2 (6 bases). V was pared by 4 bases and J by 12 bases, with 13 bases between. There are 11 residues in the CDR3. From germline, CDR1 is LGHNT and CDR2 FRNRAP. DNA of the CDR3: TGTGCTAGTGGTTCCCCACTGGGACTGTACTTC. It specifies CASGSPLGLYF.

V gene TRBV7-6 combines with J gene TRBJ1-6, with D tentatively TRBD1 (5 bases). Germline V gene lookup returns CDR1 SGHVS and CDR2 FNYEAQ. Trimming took 5 bases from V and 18 from J, leaving 20 bases between them. The CDR3 contains 13 residues. CDR3 DNA sequence: TGTGCCAGCAGCCCGGGGCATAATTCACACCACCACTTT. Translation: CASSPGHNSHHHF.

At least ten counts were recorded for this clonotype. The chain employs TRBV4-1 and TRBJ2-7; TRBD2 matches 9 bases. Looked up from germline, CDR1 is MGHRA and CDR2 is YSYEKL. The CDR3 sequence is 15 residues long. J gave up 0 bases and V 4 bases, and 4 bases lay outside the gene matches. The CDR3 DNA follows: TGCGCCAGCAGCCGTAATAGCGGGAGCTCCTACGAGCAGTACTTC. This codes for CASSRNSGSSYEQYF.

The table lists this clonotype with many counts. This chain joins TRBV12-3 or TRBV12-4 and TRBJ1-2, with D hard to call. Deletions cut 5 bases from V and 4 bases from J, with 11 bases between. CDR3 size: 13 residues. This chain's CDR3 is CASSQTQVYGYTF. CDR3 nucleotides: TGTGCCAGCAGTCAGACCCAGGTCTATGGCTACACCTTC.

V is TRBV6-8 and J is TRBJ1-4; the match to TRBD1 covers 7 bases. V lost 7 bases, J lost 3 bases, and 11 bases stayed unmatched. Germline-derived CDR1 and CDR2 are MNHGY and SAAAGT. CDR3 length: 16 residues. CDR3 sequence: CASIHEGAWANEKLFF. The CDR3 region has the DNA TGTGCCAGCATTCACGAGGGGGCATGGGCTAATGAAAAACTGTTTTTT.

The rearrangement links TRBV6-2 or TRBV6-3 to TRBJ1-2; the match to TRBD1 covers 7 bases. This CDR3 comprises 14 residues. Germline assignment: CDR1 MNHEY and CDR2 SVGEGT. Trimming removed 6 bases from V and 8 bases from J; junction bases left unmatched: 12. DNA for the CDR3: TGTGCCAGCAGCCAATCTCGGACAGGAGGCGGCTACACCTTC. Protein sequence: CASSQSRTGGGYTF.

This chain connects TRBV12-3 or TRBV12-4 to TRBJ2-5; D may be TRBD2 (5 bases). The CDR3 loop spans 15 amino acids. V was cut by 6 bases and J by 2 bases, with 16 bases left in between. The CDR3 DNA reads TGTGCCAGCAGCGTAGCTAGTAGGGAGCAAGAGACCCAGTACTTC. It codes for CASSVASREQETQYF.

This clonotype has ten or more counts. J is TRBJ2-7 and V is TRBV29-1; 9 nucleotides match TRBD2. This CDR3 is built from 15 residues. After removal of 6 bases from V and 3 bases from J, the junction contained 12 bases not matched to a gene. The germline CDR1 and CDR2 sequences are SQVTM and ANQGSEA. The CDR3 DNA follows: TGCAGCGTCTTCCTGACCGGGACTAGCAGCTACGAGCAGTACTTC. Its translation: CSVFLTGTSSYEQYF.

This clonotype was detected ten times or more. The V call is TRBV28, the J call TRBJ2-4, with D perhaps TRBD1 (5 bases). The V and J ends lost 5 bases and 0 bases respectively, with 11 bases between them. The CDR3 is made up of 15 amino acids. Germline CDR1 is MDHEN and CDR2 is SYDVKM. The CDR3 nucleotides are TGTGCCAGCAGTCGGAGACAGTTAGCCAAAAACATTCAGTACTTC. Protein: CASSRRQLAKNIQYF.

This clonotype occurred many times. The chain is built from TRBV15 and TRBJ2-7; TRBD2 agrees at 12 bases. CDR3 length: 16 amino acids. Germline-derived CDR1 and CDR2 are LNHNV and YYDKDF (reference sequence). V lost 5 bases and J lost 2; bases outside the gene matches: 7. As DNA, the CDR3 is TGTGCCACCAGCCCGACTAGCGGGAGTTGGGCCTACGAGCAGTACTTC. Its translation is CATSPTSGSWAYEQYF.

The sample holds many counts of this clonotype. V and J are TRBV6-2 or TRBV6-3 and TRBJ2-7, with no clear D. Trimming took off 8 bases at V and 3 bases at J, with 8 bases between the two ends. CDR3 length: 11 amino acids. CDR1 is MNHEY and CDR2 is SVGEGT in the germline V gene. CDR3 sequence (DNA): TGTGCCAGCCGTAGAGTCTACGAGCAGTACTTC. Protein sequence: CASRRVYEQYF.

The chain uses TRBV6-1 and TRBJ1-1, with D perhaps matching TRBD1 (6 bases). There are 14 residues in the CDR3. V was trimmed by 8 bases and J by 6 bases, leaving 19 bases between them. CDR1 and CDR2 (germline): MNHNS, SASEGT. CDR3 DNA sequence: TGTGCCAGCCCTCCGGTGGGCAGGGGAGCTGAAGCTTTCTTT. Its translation is CASPPVGRGAEAFF.

This clonotype came up many times. V and J are TRBV28 and TRBJ2-7; 14 positions agree with TRBD2. J gave up 2 bases and V 9 bases, and 15 bases lay outside the gene matches. Germline values: CDR1 MDHEN, CDR2 SYDVKM. CDR3 length: 18 residues. For the CDR3, the DNA is TGTGCCAGTCTAAGGACTAGCGGGAGGCAGAGAGTAACCTACGAGCAGTACTTC. Its protein product is CASLRTSGRQRVTYEQYF.

In its sample, this clonotype was seen many times. The chain carries TRBV25-1 and TRBJ2-5, with D perhaps matching TRBD2 (5 bases). V was pared by 3 bases and J by 5 bases, with 16 bases between. Per germline, CDR1 MGHDK and CDR2 SYGVNS. The CDR3 is made up of 15 amino acids. The DNA of the CDR3 is TGTGCCAGCAGTGACCCCACGGGGTCAGGTGAGACCCAGTACTTC. It is translated as CASSDPTGSGETQYF.

The chain uses TRBV28 and TRBJ1-1; the D is unclear. The germline V and J ends were trimmed by 2 bases and 3 bases, with 10 bases remaining between them. Germline V CDR1 and CDR2: MDHEN, SYDVKM. The CDR3 loop spans 14 amino acids. CDR3: CASSLIARHTEAFF. The CDR3 DNA reads as TGTGCCAGCAGTTTAATTGCCCGCCACACTGAAGCTTTCTTT.

This clonotype has just a few counts. The gene calls are TRBV19 and TRBJ1-5, with D unresolved. The V end was cut by 5 bases, the J end by 4 bases, with 12 bases between. Germline assignment: CDR1 LNHDA and CDR2 SQIVND (reference sequence). CDR3 length equals 14 residues. The CDR3 DNA follows: TGTGCCAGTAGTGCTCTTCCTTTTAATCAGCCCCAGCATTTT. Translating it yields CASSALPFNQPQHF.

This clonotype was seen many times. The chain combines TRBV28 with TRBJ1-1; a weak D match, TRBD1 (6 bases). Trimming pared 0 bases from V and 6 bases from J, leaving 14 bases between. CDR3 length: 15 residues. Per germline, CDR1 MDHEN and CDR2 SYDVKM. Here the CDR3 DNA reads TGTGCCAGCAGTTTATGGGGCCGGGGGGCCCCTGAAGCTTTCTTT. It codes for CASSLWGRGAPEAFF.

As regards this clonotype: A much bigger clone sits one base away, suggesting this may be a read error. The gene calls are TRBV24-1 and TRBJ1-1; no reliable D call. Trimming removed 7 bases from V and 8 bases from J, with 13 bases in between. Germline V gives CDR1 KGHDR, CDR2 SFDVKD. The length of the CDR3 is 12 residues. The CDR3 region is CATRPPAGEAFF. In nucleotides, the CDR3 is TGTGCCACCAGGCCTCCTGCAGGAGAAGCTTTCTTT.

Ten or more counts support this clonotype. The J gene is TRBJ1-2, the V gene TRBV12-3 or TRBV12-4; D not resolved. The V and J ends lost 5 bases and 5 bases respectively, with 9 bases between them. The CDR3 is 12 amino acids. The chain's CDR3 is CASSIGLYGYTF. The CDR3 nucleotides read TGTGCCAGCAGTATAGGGCTTTATGGCTACACCTTC.

There are many counts of this clonotype. The chain couples TRBV6-1 to TRBJ1-5, with TRBD1 as a possible D gene (6 bases). The CDR3 runs to 14 residues. With 6 bases removed from V and 6 bases from J, the gap between germline ends came to 15 bases. Germline CDR1 and CDR2: MNHNS and SASEGT. This CDR3 is CASSQQGRSQPQHF. The CDR3 DNA follows: TGTGCCAGCAGCCAACAGGGACGAAGTCAGCCCCAGCATTTT.

Many counts were recorded for this clonotype. The gene calls are TRBV5-1 and TRBJ2-7; 8 bases line up with TRBD1. V trimming: 0 bases; J trimming: 4 bases; junction bases outside the gene matches: 9. The CDR3 is 16 amino acids. Germline lookup yields CDR1 SGHRS and CDR2 YFSETQ. Here the CDR3 reads CASSLGLGTGYYEQYF. CDR3 DNA: TGCGCCAGCAGCTTGGGGCTGGGGACAGGATATTACGAGCAGTACTTC.

This clonotype was counted at least ten times. The chain carries TRBV29-1 and TRBJ2-5, with unresolved D. V dropped 1 base and J dropped 5 bases, with 8 bases sitting between them. Germline V gene lookup returns CDR1 SQVTM and CDR2 ANQGSEA. This CDR3 is 12 amino acids long. The CDR3 loop is CSVEGVGETQYF. The DNA of the CDR3 is TGCAGCGTTGAAGGAGTCGGGGAGACCCAGTACTTC.

This clonotype showed up many times. The CDR3 spells CSARAARGETQYF. The CDR3 coding sequence is TGCAGTGCTAGAGCGGCCCGCGGGGAGACCCAGTACTTC. V gene TRBV20-1 combines with J gene TRBJ2-5; TRBD2 is a possible D gene (5 bases). V lost 1 base and J 5 bases, leaving 11 bases between the germline ends. Germline loops: CDR1 DFQATT, CDR2 SNEGSKA (reference sequence). The CDR3 spans 13 residues.

The rearrangement uses TRBV12-3 or TRBV12-4 and TRBJ1-5; unclear D gene. The V end was cut by 5 bases, the J end by 3 bases, with 14 bases between. The CDR3 is 15 residues long. The CDR3 is CASSTTQRTNQPQHF. CDR3 coding DNA: TGTGCCAGCAGTACAACACAGAGGACCAATCAGCCCCAGCATTTT.

This clonotype was detected only a few times. V usage is TRBV11-2 and J usage is TRBJ2-7; 8 positions match TRBD2. Germline CDR1 and CDR2: SGHAT and FQNNGV. This CDR3 comprises 17 residues. The trim removed 2 bases at V and 7 bases at J, leaving 16 bases unmatched. The DNA for the CDR3 is TGTGCCAGCAGCTTAAAGCGGACTAGCTGGATCCTCTATGAGCAGTACTTC. Protein product: CASSLKRTSWILYEQYF. The full variable domain, with the rest looked up from reference TRBV11-2 and TRBJ2-7, is EAGVAQSPRYKIIEKRQSVAFWCNPISGHATLYWYQQILGQGPKLLIQFQNNGVVDDSQLPKDRFSAERLKGVDSTLKIQPAKLEDSAVYLCASSLKRTSWILYEQYFGPGTRLTVT.

This clonotype was recorded at least ten times. This sequence joins TRBV12-3 or TRBV12-4 and TRBJ1-1; 8 positions agree with TRBD1. V was pared by 3 bases and J by 5 bases, with 5 bases of the junction left unmatched. The CDR3 is 14 amino acids. The CDR3 protein is CASSFAGGGTEAFF. Here the CDR3 DNA reads TGTGCCAGCAGTTTCGCAGGGGGCGGGACTGAAGCTTTCTTT.

With regard to this clonotype: The junction does not match germline at one end; this may be a read error. The chain joins TRBV20-1 to TRBJ2-4; TRBD2 matches at 8 bases. CDR3 size: 16 residues. Germline V CDR1 and CDR2: DFQATT, SNEGSKA (reference sequence). The CDR3 nucleotides are TGCAGTGCTAGAGATAGAACAGCGGGGGTCAAGGACATTAAGTACTTC. This sequence encodes CSARDRTAGVKDIKYF.